This T cell receptor beta chain was profiled in a study of shared clonotypes between healthy human individuals. This clone was recorded a few times. The CDR3 runs 12 residues. CDR1 is GTSNPN, CDR2 SVGIG, per germline (reference sequence). Between the trimmed V and J ends, which lost 1 base and 10 bases, there was a span of 13 bases. CD4+ cell separation produced CD45RA+ naive and CD45RA-negative memory subsets. Under the authors' procedure: Filtering differed for immunoSEQ, which gave only junction sequences without quality scores. Repertoires were generated with immunoSEQ multiplex PCR, while TCRdb's copy carries only in-frame clones and drops some. The V and J calls and clone size are taken from that table; D and trimming were inferred from the DNA. The table includes approximately 1.1 million clones, more than 75% detected once.

Sequencing was done on a sample of memory CD4+ T cells from PBMCs. The subset was: CD45RA-negative fraction. The chain links TRBV30 to TRBJ1-1, with TRBD1 as a possible D gene (6 bases). This sequence originates from a man in his late teens or twenties in good health. Some clones in this sample may be carry-over from other donors' samples. This CDR3 reads CAWSATGRVAFF. The CDR3 bases are TGTGCCTGGAGTGCCACAGGGAGGGTAGCTTTCTTT.